Listed here is a single TCR beta chain. Its matching antigen is unknown. Trimming removed 7 bases from V and 6 bases from J, with 16 bases in between. The CDR3 covers 14 residues. The germline V gene has CDR1 LNHDA and CDR2 SQIVND (reference sequence). This sample is part of a study of T cell responses to AZD1222 COVID-19 vaccine. General study points: Variant regions that are unmutated are reportedly the target of nearly half of spike-specific TCRs. Donors were mostly white British, more females; clonal diversity possibly underestimated. There were vaccine-associated CD4 TCRs across spike, dominant at 160-218 and 743-854.

Clones were sequenced by immunoSEQ multiplex PCR, and TCRdb holds only the in-frame ones, with some missing. The table records approximately 150,000 clones, around 88% of them present only once. This receptor was taken from an adult in good health. The starting material was peripheral blood, obtained on day 0 of AZD1222 vaccination. The V gene is TRBV19, the J gene TRBJ1-5; the D is unclear. CDR3 sequence (DNA): TGTGCCAGTATCGGCCCCGAATCTAGTCAGCCCCAGCATTTT. Translation gives CASIGPESSQPQHF.